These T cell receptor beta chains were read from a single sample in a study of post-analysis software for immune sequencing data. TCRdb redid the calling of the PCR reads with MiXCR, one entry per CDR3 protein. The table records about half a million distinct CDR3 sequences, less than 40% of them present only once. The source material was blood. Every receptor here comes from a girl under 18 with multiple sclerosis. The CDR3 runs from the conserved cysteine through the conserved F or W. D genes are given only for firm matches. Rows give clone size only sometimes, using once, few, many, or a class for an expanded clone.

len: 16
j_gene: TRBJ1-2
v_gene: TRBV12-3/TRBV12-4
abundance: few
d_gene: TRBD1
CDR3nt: TGTGCCAGCAGTGAATCCGCCGGGACAGGGACCTATGGCTACACCTTC
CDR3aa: CASSESAGTGTYGYTF

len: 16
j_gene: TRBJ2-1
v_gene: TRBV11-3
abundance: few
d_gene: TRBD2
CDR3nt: TGTGCCAGCAGCGCCCGACTAGCGGGGTCCCTTAATGAGCAGTTCTTC
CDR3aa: CASSARLAGSLNEQFF

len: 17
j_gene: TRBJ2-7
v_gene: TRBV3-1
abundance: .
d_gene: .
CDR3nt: TGTGCCAGCAGCCCCCCGGGACTTACCGCCCCGACCCGTGCGCAGTACTTC
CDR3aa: CASSPPGLTAPTRAQYF

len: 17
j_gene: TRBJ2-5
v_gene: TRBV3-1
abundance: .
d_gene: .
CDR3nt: TGTGCCAACAGCCAAGAGATATACGGCAGGGAGCACGAGACCCAGTACTTC
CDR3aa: CANSQEIYGREHETQYF

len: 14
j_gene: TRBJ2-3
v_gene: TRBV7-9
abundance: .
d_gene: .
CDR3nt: TGTGCCAGCAGCTTAGAGGACGTCACAGATACGCAGTATTTT
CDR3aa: CASSLEDVTDTQYF

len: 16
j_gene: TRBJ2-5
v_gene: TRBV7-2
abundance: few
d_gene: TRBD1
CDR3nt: TGTGCCAGCAGCGCCACCAGACAGGGTGGGTTAGAGACCCAGTACTTC
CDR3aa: CASSATRQGGLETQYF

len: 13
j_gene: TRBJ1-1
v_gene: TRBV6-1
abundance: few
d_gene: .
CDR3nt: TGTGCCAGCAGTGTCGGTATGAACACTGAAGCTTTCTTT
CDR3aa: CASSVGMNTEAFF

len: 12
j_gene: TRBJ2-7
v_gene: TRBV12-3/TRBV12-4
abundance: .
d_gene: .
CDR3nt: TGTGCCAGCAGAGGGATATTGGGCGAGCAGTACTTC
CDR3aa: CASRGILGEQYF

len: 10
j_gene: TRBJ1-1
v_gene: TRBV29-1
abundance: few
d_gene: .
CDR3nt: TGCAGCGTTATGGATTTAGGAGCTTTCTTT
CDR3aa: CSVMDLGAFF

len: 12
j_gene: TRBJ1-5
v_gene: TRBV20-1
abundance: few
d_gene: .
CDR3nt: TGCAGTGCTAGAGAAGGGTTAAAGCCCCAGCATTTT
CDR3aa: CSAREGLKPQHF

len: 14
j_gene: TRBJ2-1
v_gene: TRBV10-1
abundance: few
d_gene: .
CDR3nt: TGCGCCAGCAGTGCGGCAGGGGCTTGGGGTGAGCAGTTCTTC
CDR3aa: CASSAAGAWGEQFF

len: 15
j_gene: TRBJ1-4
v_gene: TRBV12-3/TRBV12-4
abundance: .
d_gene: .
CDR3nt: TGTGCCAGCAGTTTAAGAGGGCTGGGTAATGAAAAACTGTTTTTT
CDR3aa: CASSLRGLGNEKLFF

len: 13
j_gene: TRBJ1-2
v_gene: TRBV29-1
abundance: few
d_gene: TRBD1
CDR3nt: TGCAGCGCAACGACAGGGGGCGACTATGGCTACACCTTC
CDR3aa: CSATTGGDYGYTF

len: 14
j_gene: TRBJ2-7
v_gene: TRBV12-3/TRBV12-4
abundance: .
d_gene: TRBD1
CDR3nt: TGTGCCAGCACCCCAGGGGACAGGTGCTACGAGCAGTACTTC
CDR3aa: CASTPGDRCYEQYF

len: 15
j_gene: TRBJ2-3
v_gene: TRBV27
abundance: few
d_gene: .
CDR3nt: TGTGCCAGCAGTTTATCCGGGAGAGGCATGGATACGCAGTATTTT
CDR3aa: CASSLSGRGMDTQYF

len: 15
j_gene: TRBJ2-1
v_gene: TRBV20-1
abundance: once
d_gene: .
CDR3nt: TGCAGTGCCAACATTATGAACGGGGTAAACAATGAGCAGTTCTTC
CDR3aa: CSANIMNGVNNEQFF

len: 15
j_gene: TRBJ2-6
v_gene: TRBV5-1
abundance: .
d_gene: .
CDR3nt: TGCGCCAGCAGCACATGGTCATCGGGGGCCAACGTCCTGACTTTC
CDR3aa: CASSTWSSGANVLTF

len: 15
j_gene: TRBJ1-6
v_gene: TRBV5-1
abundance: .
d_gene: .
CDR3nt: TGCGCCAGCAGCGTCGACCGGGGCGGCCATTCACCCCTCCACTTT
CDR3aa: CASSVDRGGHSPLHF

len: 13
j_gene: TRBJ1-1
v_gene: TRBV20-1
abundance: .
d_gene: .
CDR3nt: TGCAGTGCTGCCGCGGGTGCGAACACTGAAGCTTTCTTT
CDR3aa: CSAAAGANTEAFF

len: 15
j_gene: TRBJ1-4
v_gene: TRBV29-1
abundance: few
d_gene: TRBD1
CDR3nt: TGCAGCGTTGAAGATAGGTCAGGGGGTGATGAAAAACTGTTTTTT
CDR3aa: CSVEDRSGGDEKLFF

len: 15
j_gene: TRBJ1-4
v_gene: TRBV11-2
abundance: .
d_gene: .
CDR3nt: TGTGCCAGCAGCTTTCGGTCAGGTTATAATGAAAAACTGTTTTTT
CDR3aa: CASSFRSGYNEKLFF

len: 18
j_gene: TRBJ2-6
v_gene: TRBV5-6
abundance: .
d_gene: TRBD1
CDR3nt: TGTGCCAGCAGCTTGGTGGGACAGGGATACTCTGGGGCCAACGTCCTGACTTTC
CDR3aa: CASSLVGQGYSGANVLTF

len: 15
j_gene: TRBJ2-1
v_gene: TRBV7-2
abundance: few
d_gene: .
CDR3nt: TGTGCCAGCAGCCTACTAGTCGGATCATACAATGAGCAGTTCTTC
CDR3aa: CASSLLVGSYNEQFF

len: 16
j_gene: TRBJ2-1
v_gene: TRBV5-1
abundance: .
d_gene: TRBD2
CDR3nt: TGCGCCAGCAGCTTGGTCGTGGGCAAAGCGGGGAATGAGCAGTTCTTC
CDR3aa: CASSLVVGKAGNEQFF

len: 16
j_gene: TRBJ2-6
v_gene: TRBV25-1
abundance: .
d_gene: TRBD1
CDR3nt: TGTACCAGCAGTGACAGGACAGGGACTGGGGCCAACGTCCTGACTTTC
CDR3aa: CTSSDRTGTGANVLTF

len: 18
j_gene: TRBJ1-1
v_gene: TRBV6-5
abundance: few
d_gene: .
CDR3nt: TGTGCCAGCAGTTACTTGCCCCTGGCGGGACTAGTTGACACTGAAGCTTTCTTT
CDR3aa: CASSYLPLAGLVDTEAFF

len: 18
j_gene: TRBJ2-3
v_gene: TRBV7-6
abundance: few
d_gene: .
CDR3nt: TGTGCCAGCAGCCACCCCGGGGTCGCGGGGGCACGCACAGATACGCAGTATTTT
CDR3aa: CASSHPGVAGARTDTQYF

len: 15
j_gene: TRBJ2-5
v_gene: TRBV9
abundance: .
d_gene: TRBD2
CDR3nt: TGTGCCAGCAGCGTAGGACTAGCGGGGACAGAAGAGCAGTACTTC
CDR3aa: CASSVGLAGTEEQYF

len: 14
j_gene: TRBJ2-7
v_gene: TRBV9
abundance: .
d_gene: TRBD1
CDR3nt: TGTGCCAGCAGCGTAGATACAGGGGGCTACGAGCAGTACTTC
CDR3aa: CASSVDTGGYEQYF

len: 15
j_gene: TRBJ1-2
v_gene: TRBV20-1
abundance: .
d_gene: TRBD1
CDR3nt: TGCAGTGCTCCCGAAACCGGGACAGGAGACTATGACTACACCTTC
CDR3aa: CSAPETGTGDYDYTF

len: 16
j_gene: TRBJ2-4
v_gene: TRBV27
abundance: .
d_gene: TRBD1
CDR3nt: TGTGCCAGCAGCCCGACCGGGACAGGCAAATTTTACATTCAGTACTTC
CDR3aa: CASSPTGTGKFYIQYF

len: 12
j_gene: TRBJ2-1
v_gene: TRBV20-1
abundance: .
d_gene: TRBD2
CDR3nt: TGCAGTGCTCAGCTGACTAGCCATGAGCAGTTCTTC
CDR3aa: CSAQLTSHEQFF

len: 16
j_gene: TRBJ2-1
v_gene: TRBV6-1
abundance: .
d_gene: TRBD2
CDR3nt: TGTGCCAGCAGCGCCGGGACTAGCGGGAGTTACAATGAGCAGTTCTTC
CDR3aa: CASSAGTSGSYNEQFF

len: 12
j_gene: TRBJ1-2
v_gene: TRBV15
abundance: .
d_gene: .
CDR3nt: TGTGCCACCAGCAGACAGGGCGGTGGCTACACCTTC
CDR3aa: CATSRQGGGYTF

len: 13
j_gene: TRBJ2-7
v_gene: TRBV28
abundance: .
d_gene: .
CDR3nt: TGTGCCAGCAGTATGGGACTGCACTACGAGCAGTACTTC
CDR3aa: CASSMGLHYEQYF

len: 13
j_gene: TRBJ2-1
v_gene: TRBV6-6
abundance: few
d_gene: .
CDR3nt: TGTGCCAGCACCCCAGGTCCATACAATGAGCAGTTCTTC
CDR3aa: CASTPGPYNEQFF

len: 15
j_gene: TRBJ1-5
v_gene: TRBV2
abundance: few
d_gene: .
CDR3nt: TGTGCCAGCAGTGGCATGTGGGTGGACAATCAGCCCCAGCATTTT
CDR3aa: CASSGMWVDNQPQHF

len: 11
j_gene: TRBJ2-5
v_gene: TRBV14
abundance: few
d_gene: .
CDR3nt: TGTGCCAGCAGCCAAGGGCAGACCCAGTACTTC
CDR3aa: CASSQGQTQYF

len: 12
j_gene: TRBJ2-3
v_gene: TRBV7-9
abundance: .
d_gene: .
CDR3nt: TGTGCCAGCAGCTTTGAGCTAGACGCGCAGTATTTT
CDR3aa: CASSFELDAQYF

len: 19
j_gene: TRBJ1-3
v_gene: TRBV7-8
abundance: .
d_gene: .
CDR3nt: TGTGCCAGCAGCTTAGAGGGGCAGGAAGATGCCCCCTCTGGAAACACCATATATTTT
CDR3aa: CASSLEGQEDAPSGNTIYF

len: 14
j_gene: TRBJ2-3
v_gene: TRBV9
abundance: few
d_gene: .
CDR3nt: TGTGCCAGCAGCGTAGTGGCCAGCACAGATACGCAGTATTTT
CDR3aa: CASSVVASTDTQYF

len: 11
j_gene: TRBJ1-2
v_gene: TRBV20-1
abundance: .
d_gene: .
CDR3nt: TGCAGTGCCCGGGAGCGCCATGGCTACACCTTC
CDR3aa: CSARERHGYTF

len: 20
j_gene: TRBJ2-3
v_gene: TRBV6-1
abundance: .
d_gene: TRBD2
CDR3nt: TGTGCCAGCAGCCGAGATGGACTAGCGGGGGATATCACTAGCACAGATACGCAGTATTTT
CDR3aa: CASSRDGLAGDITSTDTQYF

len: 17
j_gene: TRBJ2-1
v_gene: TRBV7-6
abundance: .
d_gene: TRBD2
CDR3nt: TGTGCCAGCAGCTTAGCGCCGGGACTAGCGGCTCCCAATGAGCAGTTCTTC
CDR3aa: CASSLAPGLAAPNEQFF

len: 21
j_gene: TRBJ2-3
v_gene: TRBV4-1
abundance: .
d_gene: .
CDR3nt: TGCGCCAGCAGCCAAGCAAGGTCCGGAGAACCCGGGGGAAGGAAAACAGATACGCAGTATTTT
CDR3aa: CASSQARSGEPGGRKTDTQYF

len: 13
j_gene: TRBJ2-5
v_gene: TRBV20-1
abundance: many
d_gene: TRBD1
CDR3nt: TGCAGTGCTAATTCAGGGGGCCAAGAGACCCAGTACTTC
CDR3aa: CSANSGGQETQYF

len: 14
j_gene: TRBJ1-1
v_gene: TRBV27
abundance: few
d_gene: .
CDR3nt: TGTGCCAGCAGTTTACCCGGTGGGGGCACTGAAGCTTTCTTT
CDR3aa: CASSLPGGGTEAFF